One sample yielded the 16 T cell receptor beta chains listed below, sequenced in a study of shared clonotypes between healthy human individuals. Produced via immunoSEQ multiplex PCR; TCRdb's table is partial and in-frame only. The sample contains more than 2,000,000 clones, 85% to 95% of which appear only once. Input material: naive CD4+ T cells from PBMCs. The subset is: CD45RA+ positively selected. The receptors were gathered from a young man in good health. Some clones in this sample may be carry-over from other donors' samples.

The rearrangement links TRBV28 to TRBJ2-7; D perhaps matches TRBD2 (6 bases). CDR1 and CDR2 from the germline V gene are MDHEN and SYDVKM. With 6 bases removed from V and 4 bases from J, the gap between germline ends came to 16 bases. This CDR3 comprises 14 residues. CDR3 in amino acids: CASRSGQISYEQYF. As DNA, the CDR3 is TGTGCCAGCAGGAGCGGGCAGATCTCTTACGAGCAGTACTTC.

This clone has only a few counts. V gene TRBV30 combines with J gene TRBJ1-1; D possibly corresponds to TRBD1 (5 bases). CDR3 length: 14 amino acids. Germline V gene sequence: CDR1 GTSNPN, CDR2 SVGIG (reference sequence). Trimming shortened V by 1 base and J by 1 base, and 10 bases separated the two germline ends. The CDR3 DNA is TGTGCCTGGAGTGGAGGAAGGGGGAACACTGAAGCTTTCTTT. Translated: CAWSGGRGNTEAFF. Based on the CDR3 plus reference TRBV30 and TRBJ1-1, the full variable domain is SQTIHQWPATLVQPVGSPLSLECTVEGTSNPNLYWYRQAAGRGLQLLFYSVGIGQISSEVPQNLSASRPQDRQFILSSKKLLLSDSGFYLCAWSGGRGNTEAFFGQGTRLTVV.

J is TRBJ2-2 and V is TRBV5-1, with 7 positions matching TRBD2. The V gene's germline CDR1 is SGHRS and CDR2 YFSETQ. V shed 4 bases and J 1 base; nucleotides not matched to a gene: 1. This CDR3 region has 14 residues. CDR3 in amino acids: CASSQRGNTGELFF. Here the CDR3 DNA reads TGCGCCAGCAGCCAGCGGGGGAACACCGGGGAGCTGTTTTTT.

The V call is TRBV9, the J call TRBJ2-7; D remains ambiguous. CDR3 length equals 16 residues. V was shortened by 0 bases and J by 3 bases, with 16 bases between the two germline ends. The germline V gene has CDR1 SGDLS and CDR2 YYNGEE. CDR3 amino acids: CASSVEDRARFYEQYF. CDR3 nucleotide sequence: TGTGCCAGCAGCGTAGAAGACCGGGCACGATTCTACGAGCAGTACTTC.

V usage is TRBV4-2 and J usage is TRBJ2-1; D gene unclear. The germline V gene encodes CDR1 LGHNA and CDR2 YNFKEQ. Trimming cost V 3 bases and J 8 bases, with 8 bases left between them. This CDR3 has 12 residues. The CDR3 spells CASSHEAYEQFF. For the CDR3, the DNA is TGTGCCAGCAGCCATGAAGCATATGAGCAGTTCTTC.

Note on this clone: Other DNA variants within this sample encode the same CDR3. The V and J genes are TRBV29-1 and TRBJ1-3, with D hard to call. Trimming left V 6 bases short and J 4 bases short, with 7 bases between. The germline CDR1 and CDR2 sequences are SQVTM and ANQGSEA. This CDR3 comprises 11 residues. In DNA form, the CDR3 reads TGCAGCGTCGGACGAGGAAACACCATATATTTT. It codes for CSVGRGNTIYF. Looking up the rest from reference TRBV29-1 and TRBJ1-3 gives the full variable domain: SAVISQKPSRDICQRGTSLTIQCQVDSQVTMMFWYRQQPGQSLTLIATANQGSEATYESGFVIDKFPISRPNLTFSTLTVSNMSPEDSSIYLCSVGRGNTIYFGEGSWLTVV.

This chain uses TRBV11-3 with TRBJ2-1; possibly TRBD1 or TRBD2 for D (6 bases each). V was pared by 5 bases and J by 5 bases, with 19 bases between. There are 16 residues in the CDR3. Germline CDR1 SGHNT, CDR2 YENEEA. CDR3 DNA: TGTGCCAGCAGCCACGGGGGCTTCCGCACAAACAATGAGCAGTTCTTC. Residues: CASSHGGFRTNNEQFF.

The chain employs TRBV5-1 and TRBJ1-1; D gene unclear. Germline CDR1 reads SGHRS; CDR2 reads YFSETQ. This CDR3 has 17 residues. V was clipped by 1 base and J by 1 base, with 17 bases between them. CDR3 sequence (DNA): TGCGCCAGCAGCTTGCGGCAGGATAGCATAGAGAACACTGAAGCTTTCTTT. Residues: CASSLRQDSIENTEAFF.

This chain links TRBV4-1 with TRBJ1-2, with 7 bases matching TRBD1. The ends lost 7 bases at V and 2 bases at J; junction bases unmatched: 7. The germline V gene has CDR1 MGHRA and CDR2 YSYEKL. The CDR3 runs 14 residues. This chain's CDR3 is CASTSPGQNYGYTF. The CDR3 bases are TGCGCCAGCACCTCTCCGGGACAGAACTATGGCTACACCTTC.

The chain recombines TRBV27 with TRBJ2-7, with 10 bases identical to TRBD2. CDR3 length equals 17 residues. Per germline, CDR1 MNHEY and CDR2 SMNVEV (reference sequence). Trimming cost V 5 bases and J 2 bases; bases outside gene matches: 12. CDR3 in amino acids: CASSKFGMTSGPYEQYF. CDR3 in DNA: TGTGCCAGCAGTAAATTTGGAATGACTAGCGGGCCCTACGAGCAGTACTTC.

The CDR3 here is CASARGWDTEAFF. The CDR3 coding sequence is TGTGCCAGCGCAAGGGGGTGGGACACTGAAGCTTTCTTT. The genes are TRBV11-2 and TRBJ1-1, with D possibly being TRBD1 (6 bases). CDR1 SGHAT and CDR2 FQNNGV come from the germline V gene. Trimming shortened V by 8 bases and J by 3 bases, and 13 bases separated the two germline ends. The CDR3 extends over 13 amino acids.

V is TRBV9 and J is TRBJ2-3; D is unclear. V was trimmed by 4 bases and J by 5 bases, leaving 11 bases between them. In germline, CDR1 is SGDLS, CDR2 YYNGEE. The CDR3 contains 13 residues. CDR3 loop: CASSPLTRDTQYF. The CDR3 region has the DNA TGTGCCAGCAGCCCCCTGACCCGAGATACGCAGTATTTT. Using reference TRBV9 and TRBJ2-3 for the parts outside the CDR3, the full variable domain is DSGVTQTPKHLITATGQRVTLRCSPRSGDLSVYWYQQSLDQGLQFLIQYYNGEERAKGNILERFSAQQFPDLHSELNLSSLELGDSALYFCASSPLTRDTQYFGPGTRLTVL.

A note on this clone: This sample includes further DNA sequences coding for the same CDR3. This sequence joins TRBV5-1 and TRBJ2-5; 10 bases fit TRBD1. CDR3 length: 14 residues. V was clipped by 3 bases and J by 5 bases; unmatched bases: 4. Germline CDR1 and CDR2: SGHRS and YFSETQ. The CDR3 sequence: CASSSGTGEETQYF. The CDR3 DNA reads as TGCGCCAGCAGCTCCGGGACAGGGGAGGAGACCCAGTACTTC.

The chain uses TRBV28 and TRBJ2-7; 7 bases align to TRBD1. The CDR3 spans 16 residues. Germline V lookup: CDR1 MDHEN, CDR2 SYDVKM. The V gene end was trimmed by 8 bases and the J gene end by 2 bases; junction bases not matched to a gene: 15. The CDR3 nucleotides read TGTGCCAGCGGACCCACCTACCCGGGACAGACCTACGAGCAGTACTTC. It encodes CASGPTYPGQTYEQYF.

This chain connects TRBV18 to TRBJ1-5, with D perhaps TRBD1 (5 bases). The germline gives CDR1 KGHSH, CDR2 LQKENI. The CDR3 extends over 14 amino acids. V lost 6 bases and J lost 10, with 19 bases in between. The DNA for the CDR3 is TGTGCCAGCTCGCCCGGGACTGCGGATTCACCCCAGCATTTT. Its translation is CASSPGTADSPQHF.

The chain is built from TRBV5-1 and TRBJ2-3; possible D gene TRBD2, 6 bases. Germline CDR1 is SGHRS and CDR2 is YFSETQ. The V end was cut by 0 bases, the J end by 5 bases, with 10 bases between. The CDR3 sequence is 14 residues long. CDR3 DNA: TGCGCCAGCAGCTTGGGGGCTAGCGTAGATACGCAGTATTTT. Its translation: CASSLGASVDTQYF.